This TCR beta chain came from a study of Graves' ophthalmopathy and Graves' hyperthyroidism. The CDR3 runs 15 residues. The germline CDR1 and CDR2 sequences are SGHVS and FQNEAQ. Trimming cost V 8 bases and J 2 bases; bases outside gene matches: 11. The sample holds a few counts of this clonotype. Ophthalmopathy cases showed moderate-to-severe activity, scoring CAS ≥3 and NOSPECS ≥4, with duration under 3 months. Other autoimmune diseases, uncontrolled infections, pregnancy or lactation led to the exclusion of patients. Diagnoses were established from clinical symptoms, serum thyroxine, TRAb, thyroid ultrasound and orbital computed tomography. Amplification of the TCR beta CDR3 regions used RNA transcripts (as template). RT-PCR with HTBI primers came first, then second-round multiplex PCR. TCRdb processed the multiplex PCR reads anew with MiXCR; each CDR3 protein has one entry. The repertoire holds over 650,000 distinct CDR3 sequences, with over 40% as singletons.

The genes are TRBV7-8 and TRBJ2-7; 8 bases are a match to TRBD2. Sequenced material: peripheral blood. The clonotype originates from an adult man with Graves' ophthalmopathy. The CDR3 sequence: CASGGRGGRAYEQYF. For the CDR3, the DNA is TGTGCCAGCGGAGGCCGGGGGGGGAGAGCCTACGAGCAGTACTTC.